The rows below give T cell receptor beta chains drawn from one sample of a study of blood T cell repertoires in COVID-19. TCRdb's copy holds only in-frame clones and misses some; the assay was immunoSEQ multiplex PCR. The data contain about 270,000 clones, about 87% of them singletons. Sequenced input: peripheral blood. Receptor source: a man in his fifties or sixties who had recovered from COVID-19. The CDR3 runs from the conserved cysteine through the conserved F or W. Fields, in order: CDR3 length, D gene, J gene, clone size, V gene, CDR3 protein, CDR3 DNA. The D gene is left open where the match is weak. The size field is filled for only some rows; it gives once, few, many or a size class.

17	TRBD2	TRBJ2-3	-	TRBV6-4	CASSDLEGTSFPDTQYF	TGTGCCAGCAGTGACCTTGAGGGGACTAGCTTTCCAGATACGCAGTATTTT
12	-	TRBJ2-2	-	TRBV12-3/TRBV12-4	CASRPRTGELFF	TGTGCCAGCAGACCTCGAACCGGGGAGCTGTTTTTT
11	-	TRBJ2-1	-	TRBV12-3/TRBV12-4	CASSRNNEQFF	TGTGCCAGCAGTCGTAACAATGAGCAGTTCTTC
18	-	TRBJ2-1	-	TRBV6-2/TRBV6-3	CASSLRAGRVGGYNEQFF	TGTGCCAGCAGCCTCAGGGCGGGGCGGGTTGGAGGTTACAATGAGCAGTTCTTC
15	TRBD2	TRBJ2-5	once	TRBV5-1	CASSAGLAGPETQYF	TGCGCCAGCAGCGCGGGACTAGCGGGGCCAGAGACCCAGTACTTC
15	-	TRBJ2-7	-	TRBV10-3	CAISGVTGSSYEQYF	TGTGCCATCAGTGGGGTGACAGGTTCCTCCTACGAGCAGTACTTC
15	-	TRBJ2-6	once	TRBV3-1/TRBV3-2	CASSLRHSGANVLTF	TGTGCCAGCAGCTTGCGACACTCTGGGGCCAACGTCCTGACTTTC
14	TRBD1	TRBJ1-6	-	TRBV10-3	CAIREGQANSPLHF	TGTGCCATCAGGGAGGGACAGGCTAATTCACCCCTCCACTTT
14	-	TRBJ1-2	-	TRBV6-6	CASSYVTQGYGYTF	TGTGCCAGCAGTTACGTCACCCAGGGGTATGGCTACACCTTC
17	TRBD1	TRBJ2-5	-	TRBV5-1	CASSSKHPGGIQETQYF	TGCGCCAGCAGCTCCAAGCACCCAGGGGGAATACAAGAGACCCAGTACTTC
17	TRBD2	TRBJ2-3	-	TRBV3-1/TRBV3-2	CASRLSGGRTSTDTQYF	TGTGCCAGCAGACTTAGCGGGGGCCGGACCTCCACAGATACGCAGTATTTT
17	-	TRBJ2-7	-	TRBV5-1	CASGQGHSPGGSYEQYF	TGCGCCAGCGGCCAGGGACATTCCCCGGGAGGCTCCTACGAGCAGTACTTC
16	TRBD2	TRBJ2-4	-	TRBV3-1/TRBV3-2	CASSQHPGGAGVIQYF	TGTGCCAGCAGCCAACACCCCGGGGGGGCCGGCGTCATTCAGTACTTC
16	-	TRBJ1-6	-	TRBV18	CASSPRGTGQISPLHF	TGTGCCAGCTCACCACGCGGGACGGGGCAAATTTCACCCCTCCACTTT
16	-	TRBJ2-3	-	TRBV5-1	CASSFGGLAGADTQYF	TGCGCCAGCAGCTTCGGTGGGCTGGCAGGCGCAGATACGCAGTATTTT
11	-	TRBJ1-1	few	TRBV7-2	CASRRNTEAFF	TGTGCCAGCAGGCGGAACACTGAAGCTTTCTTT
14	-	TRBJ1-2	-	TRBV21-1	CASSAAGPIHGYTF	TGTGCCAGCAGCGCGGCGGGCCCCATCCATGGCTACACCTTC
13	-	TRBJ1-2	-	TRBV6-1	CASSEPWGVGYTF	TGTGCCAGCAGTGAACCTTGGGGGGTTGGCTACACCTTC
19	TRBD2	TRBJ2-1	-	TRBV9	CASSPTGTSGSPTYNEQFF	TGTGCCAGCAGCCCCACCGGGACTAGCGGGTCACCAACCTACAATGAGCAGTTCTTC
17	-	TRBJ2-1	-	TRBV7-7	CASSLVGGVGPGSEQFF	TGTGCCAGCAGCTTAGTTGGCGGGGTAGGGCCGGGCAGTGAGCAGTTCTTC
14	TRBD1	TRBJ1-1	-	TRBV11-2	CASSGDRVNTEAFF	TGTGCCAGCAGCGGAGACAGGGTGAACACTGAAGCTTTCTTT
13	-	TRBJ1-1	once	TRBV15	CATSRPGDTEAFF	TGTGCCACCAGCAGGCCGGGAGACACTGAAGCTTTCTTT
18	TRBD2	TRBJ2-3	-	TRBV5-5	CASSLAGAVGGGADTQYF	TGTGCCAGCAGCTTGGCGGGTGCTGTCGGGGGAGGGGCAGATACGCAGTATTTT
14	TRBD1	TRBJ1-1	-	TRBV18	CASSRDRENTEAFF	TGTGCCAGCTCACGGGACAGGGAGAACACTGAAGCTTTCTTT
16	TRBD1	TRBJ1-5	once	TRBV27	CASSLGQGARGQPQHF	TGTGCCAGCAGTTTAGGACAGGGGGCGCGAGGTCAGCCCCAGCATTTT
13	TRBD2	TRBJ2-2	-	TRBV5-6	CASSLAGPGELFF	TGTGCCAGCAGCTTAGCGGGGCCCGGGGAGCTGTTTTTT
16	TRBD2	TRBJ2-3	-	TRBV2	CASSGPGLAGVDTQYF	TGTGCCAGCAGTGGCCCGGGACTAGCGGGGGTAGATACGCAGTATTTT
17	-	TRBJ2-2	-	TRBV11-3	CASSLVTGAPSTGELFF	TGTGCCAGCAGCTTAGTTACAGGCGCCCCGAGCACCGGGGAGCTGTTTTTT
18	-	TRBJ2-1	-	TRBV7-6	CASSLAGGRYSSYNEQFF	TGTGCCAGCAGCTTAGCGGGGGGGCGATACAGCTCCTACAATGAGCAGTTCTTC
18	TRBD2	TRBJ2-7	-	TRBV5-1	CASSLSPNPSGASYEQYF	TGCGCCAGCAGCTTGTCTCCCAATCCTAGCGGGGCTTCCTACGAGCAGTACTTC
15	TRBD2	TRBJ2-1	few	TRBV6-2/TRBV6-3	CASSTPGTSYNEQFF	TGTGCCAGCAGTACACCCGGGACTAGTTACAATGAGCAGTTCTTC
15	TRBD1	TRBJ1-1	-	TRBV18	CASSPGQVRNTEAFF	TGTGCCAGCTCACCGGGACAGGTTCGGAACACTGAAGCTTTCTTT
15	TRBD2	TRBJ2-7	-	TRBV10-3	CAIRAGLADSYEQYF	TGTGCCATCAGAGCGGGACTAGCGGACTCCTACGAGCAGTACTTC
16	TRBD2	TRBJ2-7	-	TRBV6-6	CASSPPPSGVTYEQYF	TGTGCCAGCAGTCCACCACCTAGCGGGGTTACCTACGAGCAGTACTTC
15	TRBD1	TRBJ2-5	-	TRBV24-1	CATSDPGTEKETQYF	TGTGCCACCAGTGATCCCGGGACAGAAAAAGAGACCCAGTACTTC
14	TRBD2	TRBJ2-2	-	TRBV3-1/TRBV3-2	CASRPGLAPGELFF	TGTGCCAGCAGACCTGGACTAGCGCCCGGGGAGCTGTTTTTT
16	-	TRBJ2-7	-	TRBV6-5	CASSYSPLASSYEQYF	TGTGCCAGCAGTTACTCGCCACTAGCCTCCTCCTACGAGCAGTACTTC
17	TRBD1	TRBJ2-2	-	TRBV5-6	CASSLAGTGVLTGELFF	TGTGCCAGCAGCTTGGCCGGGACAGGGGTCCTTACCGGGGAGCTGTTTTTT
13	-	TRBJ1-2	-	TRBV6-5	CASRTLLEGGYTF	TGTGCCAGCAGGACCCTTTTGGAGGGTGGCTACACCTTC
14	-	TRBJ1-2	few	TRBV7-2	CASSTGGTNYGYTF	TGTGCCAGCAGCACGGGAGGTACTAACTATGGCTACACCTTC
17	TRBD1	TRBJ1-1	-	TRBV7-3	CASSSWAGGSSNTEAFF	TGTGCCAGCAGCAGTTGGGCAGGGGGCTCCTCGAACACTGAAGCTTTCTTT
15	TRBD1	TRBJ1-6	-	TRBV4-1	CASSRDRVPSSPLHF	TGCGCCAGCAGCCGAGACAGGGTACCATCTTCACCCCTCCACTTT
15	-	TRBJ2-1	once	TRBV4-2	CASSQTGSNYNEQFF	TGTGCCAGCAGCCAAACAGGGTCAAACTACAATGAGCAGTTCTTC
16	-	TRBJ1-2	-	TRBV21-1	CASNSLGQVFTYGYTF	TGTGCCAGCAACTCCCTGGGACAGGTTTTTACCTATGGCTACACCTTC
15	-	TRBJ2-1	-	TRBV9	CASSVDLSSYNEQFF	TGTGCCAGCAGCGTAGACCTTAGCTCCTACAATGAGCAGTTCTTC